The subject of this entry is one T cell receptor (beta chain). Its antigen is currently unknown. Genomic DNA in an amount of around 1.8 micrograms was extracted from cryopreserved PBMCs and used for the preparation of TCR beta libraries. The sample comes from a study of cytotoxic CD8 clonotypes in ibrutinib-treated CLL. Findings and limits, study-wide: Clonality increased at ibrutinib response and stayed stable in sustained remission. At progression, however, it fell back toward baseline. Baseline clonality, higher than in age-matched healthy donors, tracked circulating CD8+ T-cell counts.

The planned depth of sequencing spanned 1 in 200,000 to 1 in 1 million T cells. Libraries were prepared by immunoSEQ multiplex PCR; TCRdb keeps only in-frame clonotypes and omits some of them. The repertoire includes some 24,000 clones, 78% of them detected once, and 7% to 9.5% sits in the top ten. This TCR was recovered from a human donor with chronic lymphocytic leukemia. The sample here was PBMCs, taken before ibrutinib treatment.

The chain's CDR3 is CSVDGDSPYEQYF. CDR3 sequence (DNA): TGCAGCGTTGACGGCGACAGTCCTTACGAGCAGTACTTC. This chain connects TRBV29-1 to TRBJ2-7; maybe TRBD1 (5 bases). The CDR3 runs to 13 residues. Trimming removed 3 bases at V and 4 bases at J, with 13 bases between. The germline gives CDR1 SQVTM, CDR2 ANQGSEA.